This TCR beta chain comes out of a study of post-analysis software for immune sequencing data. Germline V CDR1 and CDR2: SQVTM, ANQGSEA. This CDR3 spans 16 amino acids. With V trimmed by 7 bases and J by 0 bases, 14 bases remained unmatched. Unique molecular identifiers tagged the TCR beta cDNA libraries. Using its own MiXCR run on the PCR reads, TCRdb lists one record per CDR3 protein. Here the sample spans approximately 690,000 distinct CDR3 sequences, approximately 60% being singletons. With regard to this clonotype: Its specificity is unknown.

Study-level findings and limits: Four to six TRBV segments were more frequent in patients than controls; TRBV5-6, TRBV5-1 and TRBV20-1 belonged to this group. F measure grouped same-batch samples tightly together.

This sequence joins TRBV29-1 and TRBJ2-7; 8 bases match TRBD2. The sequenced sample was blood. The receptor was derived from a girl aged 2 to 10 with multiple sclerosis. CDR3 residues: CSALGGAGASSYEQYF. In DNA, the CDR3 is TGCAGCGCCCTAGGAGGAGCGGGAGCGAGCTCCTACGAGCAGTACTTC.